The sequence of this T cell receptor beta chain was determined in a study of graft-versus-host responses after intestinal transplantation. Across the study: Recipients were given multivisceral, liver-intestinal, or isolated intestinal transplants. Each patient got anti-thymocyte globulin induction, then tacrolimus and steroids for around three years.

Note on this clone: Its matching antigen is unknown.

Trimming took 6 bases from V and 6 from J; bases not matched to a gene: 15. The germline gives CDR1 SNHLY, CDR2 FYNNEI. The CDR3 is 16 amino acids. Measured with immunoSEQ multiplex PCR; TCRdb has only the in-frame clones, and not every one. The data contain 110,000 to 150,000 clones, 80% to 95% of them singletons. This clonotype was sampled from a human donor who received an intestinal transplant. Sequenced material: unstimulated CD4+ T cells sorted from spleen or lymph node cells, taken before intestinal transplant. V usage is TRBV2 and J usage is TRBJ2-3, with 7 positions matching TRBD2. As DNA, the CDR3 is TGTGCCAGCAGGAGAGGGCTATCGGGGGGAAGTGATACGCAGTATTTT. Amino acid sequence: CASRRGLSGGSDTQYF.